This TCR beta chain stems from a study of blood T cell repertoires in COVID-19. The wider study: Italy, Spain and the United States were the sources of the convalescent and acute COVID-19 samples.

This clone has only one observation. Participant ages covered roughly 18 to 89 years across around 22 US areas. Participant-given clinical history determined each cohort assignment. In Cohort 3, a recovered donor had either two negative PCRs, clearance, or symptom resolution. Sequencing was performed with immunoSEQ multiplex PCR; in TCRdb, only in-frame clones are kept and a portion is missing. The sample has around 380,000 clones, over 75% seen once. CDR1 is SNHLY and CDR2 is FYNNEI in the germline V gene. J lost 3 bases, V lost 7 bases, and 7 bases had no gene match. This CDR3 is built from 14 residues.

What was sequenced was PBMCs or T cells enriched from blood (not recorded which). The sequence was collected from a man aged 25 to 40 who had recovered from COVID-19. This chain uses TRBV2 with TRBJ2-7, with 9 bases lining up with TRBD1. CDR3 sequence reads: CASKGTGIDYEQYF. The CDR3 DNA follows: TGTGCCAGCAAAGGGACAGGGATCGACTACGAGCAGTACTTC.